Described below is a single T cell receptor (beta chain) sequence and its context. Its cognate antigen is unknown. CDR3 length: 14 amino acids. These data belong to a study of shared clonotypes between healthy human individuals. For the study at large: Donors had three CD4 naive, three CD4 memory, two CD8 naive and one CD8 memory plate apiece. Whole-study results and caveats: Compared with memory subsets, naive subsets generally had larger estimated richness. When naive CD4 clonotypes were compared across a few donors, about 4.8% were shared.

At the deep level, the assay was run. TCRdb keeps only in-frame clones here, not all; method: immunoSEQ multiplex PCR. The table lists over a million clones, around 82% of them singletons, with 0.55% to 0.7% in the top ten. The gene calls are TRBV21-1 and TRBJ1-1; whether TRBD1, the table's D call, matches the DNA was not checked. TRBV21-1 is a pseudogene. The sequencing sample was made of memory CD4+ T cells from PBMCs. Subset defined: CD45RA-negative fraction. The TCR comes from a man between 18 and 29 years old in good health. Some clones in this sample may be carry-over from other donors' samples. The CDR3 region has the DNA TGTGCCAGCAGCGGAGACAGGGGTAACACTGAAGCTTTCTTT. Its protein is CASSGDRGNTEAFF.